Below, 10 T cell receptor beta chains from the same sample are listed, as sequenced in a study of T cell repertoires in cytomegalovirus infection. The antigens of these receptors remain unknown. One entry per CDR3 protein results from TCRdb running MiXCR on the reads. The table includes hundreds of thousands of distinct CDR3 sequences, 31% detected once. Sequencing used cultured CD8+ T cells from PBMCs, obtained from culture after CMV antigen stimulation. All receptors come from a human donor in good health (CMV status not recorded). Some clones in this sample may be carry-over from other donors' samples.

This clonotype has ten or more counts. The J gene is TRBJ2-1, the V gene TRBV7-2; D is unresolved. The CDR3 has 15 amino acids. The V and J ends lost 2 bases and 8 bases respectively, with 16 bases between them. Per the germline V gene, CDR1 is SGHTA and CDR2 is FQGNSA. The CDR3 coding sequence is TGTGCCAGCAGCTTATTGGGCCTTACCGGCCATGAGCAGTTCTTC. It codes for CASSLLGLTGHEQFF.

The chain employs TRBV6-5 and TRBJ1-2; 8 bases map to TRBD1. The CDR3 totals 13 residues. The V segment lost 4 bases and the J segment 7 bases; nucleotides outside the gene matches: 5. Germline V lookup: CDR1 MNHEY, CDR2 SVGAGI. Here the CDR3 reads CASSLTGGFGYTF. CDR3 DNA sequence: TGTGCCAGCAGTTTAACAGGGGGTTTTGGCTACACCTTC.

The V call is TRBV6-8, the J call TRBJ2-1; D is ambiguous. This CDR3 is built from 13 residues. CDR1 is MNHGY, CDR2 SAAAGT, per germline. The V gene lost 10 bases and the J gene lost 7 bases, with 17 bases spanning the gap. Written as DNA, the CDR3 is TGTGCCACTTCCCCCACGCTACTAAATGAGCAGTTCTTC. The encoded protein is CATSPTLLNEQFF.

This clonotype appeared a few times. This chain uses TRBV7-9 with TRBJ1-3; TRBD1 matches at 8 bases. V trimming: 7 bases; J trimming: 3 bases; junction bases outside the gene matches: 8. In germline, CDR1 is SEHNR, CDR2 FQNEAQ (reference sequence). There are 15 residues in the CDR3. As DNA, the CDR3 is TGTGCCAGCATCCTAACAGGACAGGGTGGAAACACCATATATTTT. The encoded protein is CASILTGQGGNTIYF.

This clonotype turned up a few times. The rearrangement joins TRBV9 to TRBJ2-1; 7 nucleotides match TRBD1. The CDR3 totals 15 residues. Per the germline V gene, CDR1 is SGDLS and CDR2 is YYNGEE. The trim removed 0 bases at V and 2 bases at J, leaving 2 bases unmatched. CDR3 sequence (DNA): TGTGCCAGCAGCGTAGCTGGGACAGCCTACAATGAGCAGTTCTTC. This codes for CASSVAGTAYNEQFF.

The chain employs TRBV6-6 and TRBJ1-6, with TRBD1 as a possible D gene (6 bases). V was pared by 1 base and J by 8 bases, with 9 bases between. The V gene's germline CDR1 is MNHNY and CDR2 SVGAGI (reference sequence). The CDR3 contains 14 residues. CDR3 amino acids: CASSYWRQDSPLHF. Here the CDR3 DNA reads TGTGCCAGCAGTTACTGGAGACAGGATTCACCCCTCCACTTT.

The chain couples TRBV6-5 to TRBJ2-5, with TRBD2 matching over 13 bases. This CDR3 has 16 amino acids. From germline, CDR1 is MNHEY and CDR2 SVGAGI. V lost 5 bases to trimming and J lost 1 base; unmatched junction nucleotides: 4. CDR3 sequence: CASSALAGGVQETQYF. The CDR3 nucleotides read TGTGCCAGCAGTGCACTAGCGGGGGGGGTCCAAGAGACCCAGTACTTC.

CDR3 nucleotide sequence: TGTGCCAGCCAGTACGAGTCCACAGATACGCAGTATTTT. Translated, it gives CASQYESTDTQYF. The gene calls are TRBV2 and TRBJ2-3; no firm D call. In germline, CDR1 is SNHLY, CDR2 FYNNEI. This CDR3 is 13 amino acids long. The ends were cut back, 8 bases at V and 2 bases at J, with 11 bases in the middle. Based on the CDR3 plus reference TRBV2 and TRBJ2-3, the full variable domain is EPEVTQTPSHQVTQMGQEVILRCVPISNHLYFYWYRQILGQKVEFLVSFYNNEISEKSEIFDDQFSVERPDGSNFTLKIRSTKLEDSAMYFCASQYESTDTQYFGPGTRLTVL.

There are a few counts of this clonotype. The rearrangement links TRBV19 to TRBJ2-1; 10 nucleotides agree with TRBD1. The germline V gene encodes CDR1 LNHDA and CDR2 SQIVND (reference sequence). The CDR3 covers 17 residues. Trimming took 4 bases from V and 4 from J; bases not matched to a gene: 10. The CDR3 DNA is TGTGCCAGTAGTACCGGGACAGGGGTTGGCTGGTACAATGAGCAGTTCTTC. Encoded protein: CASSTGTGVGWYNEQFF.

The sample holds a few counts of this clonotype. The genes are TRBV6-5 and TRBJ1-2; 7 nucleotides line up with TRBD1. The CDR3 totals 14 residues. CDR1 MNHEY and CDR2 SVGAGI come from the germline V gene. The V and J ends lost 4 bases and 4 bases, in that order; junction bases with no gene match: 6. In DNA, the CDR3 is TGTGCCAGCAGTTTGGACAGGTATCTCTATGGCTACACCTTC. Protein product: CASSLDRYLYGYTF.